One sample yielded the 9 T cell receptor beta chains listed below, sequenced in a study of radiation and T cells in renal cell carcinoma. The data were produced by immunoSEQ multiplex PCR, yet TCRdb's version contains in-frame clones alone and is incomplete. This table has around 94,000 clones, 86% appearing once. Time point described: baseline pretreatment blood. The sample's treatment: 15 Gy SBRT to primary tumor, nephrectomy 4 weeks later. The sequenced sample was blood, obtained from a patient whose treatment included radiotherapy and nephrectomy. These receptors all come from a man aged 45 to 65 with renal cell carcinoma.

In DNA form, the CDR3 reads TGTGCCAGCAGTCTATCCCGGGACAGACTCTATGGCTACACCTTC. Amino acid sequence: CASSLSRDRLYGYTF. This sequence joins TRBV6-6 and TRBJ1-2; 7 bases line up with TRBD1. Germline loops: CDR1 MNHNY, CDR2 SVGAGI (reference sequence). The CDR3 is made up of 15 amino acids. V was pared by 5 bases and J by 4 bases, with 10 bases of the junction left unmatched.

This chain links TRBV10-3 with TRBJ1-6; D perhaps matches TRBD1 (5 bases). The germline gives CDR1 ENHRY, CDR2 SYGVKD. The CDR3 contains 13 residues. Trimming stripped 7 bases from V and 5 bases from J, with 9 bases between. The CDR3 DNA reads TGTGCCATCAACAACAGGAATAATTCACCCCTCCACTTT. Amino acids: CAINNRNNSPLHF.

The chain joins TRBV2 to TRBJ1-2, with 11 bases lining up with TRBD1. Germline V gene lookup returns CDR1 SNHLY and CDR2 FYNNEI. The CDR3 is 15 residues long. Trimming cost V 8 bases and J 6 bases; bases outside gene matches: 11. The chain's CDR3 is CASRDRTGGADGYTF. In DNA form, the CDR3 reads TGTGCCAGCCGAGATAGGACAGGGGGCGCAGATGGCTACACCTTC.

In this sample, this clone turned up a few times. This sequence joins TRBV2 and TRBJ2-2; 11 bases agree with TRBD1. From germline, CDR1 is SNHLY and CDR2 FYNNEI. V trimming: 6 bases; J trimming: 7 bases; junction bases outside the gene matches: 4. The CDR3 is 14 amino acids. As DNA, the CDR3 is TGTGCCAGCAGAGGACAGGGGGCATTCGGGGAGCTGTTTTTT. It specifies CASRGQGAFGELFF.

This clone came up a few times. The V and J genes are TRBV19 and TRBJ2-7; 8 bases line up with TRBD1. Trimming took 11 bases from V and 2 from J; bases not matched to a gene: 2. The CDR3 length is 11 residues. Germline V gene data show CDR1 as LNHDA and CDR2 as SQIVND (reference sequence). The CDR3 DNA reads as TGTGCCGGACAGGGACCCTACGAGCAGTACTTC. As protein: CAGQGPYEQYF. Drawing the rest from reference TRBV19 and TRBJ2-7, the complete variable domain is DGGITQSPKYLFRKEGQNVTLSCEQNLNHDAMYWYRQDPGQGLRLIYYSQIVNDFQKGDIAEGYSVSREKKESFPLTVTSAQKNPTAFYLCAGQGPYEQYFGPGTRLTVT.

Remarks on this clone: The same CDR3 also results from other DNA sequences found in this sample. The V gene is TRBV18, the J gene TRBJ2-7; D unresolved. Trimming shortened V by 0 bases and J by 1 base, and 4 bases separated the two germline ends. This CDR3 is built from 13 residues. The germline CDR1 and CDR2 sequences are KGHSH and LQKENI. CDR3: CASSPPGSYEQYF. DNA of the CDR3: TGTGCCAGCTCACCACCGGGTTCCTACGAGCAGTACTTC.

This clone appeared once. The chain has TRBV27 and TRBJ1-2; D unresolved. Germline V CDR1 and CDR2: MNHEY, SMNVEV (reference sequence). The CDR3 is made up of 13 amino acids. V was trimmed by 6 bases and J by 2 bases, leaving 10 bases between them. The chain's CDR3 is CASSFTTNYGYTF. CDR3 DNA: TGTGCCAGCAGCTTTACCACCAACTATGGCTACACCTTC.

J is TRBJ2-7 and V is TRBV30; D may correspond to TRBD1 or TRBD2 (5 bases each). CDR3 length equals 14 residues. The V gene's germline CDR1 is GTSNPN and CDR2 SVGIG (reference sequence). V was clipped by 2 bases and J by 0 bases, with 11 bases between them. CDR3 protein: CAWSPGTGSYEQYF. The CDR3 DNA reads TGTGCCTGGAGTCCAGGGACGGGCTCCTACGAGCAGTACTTC.

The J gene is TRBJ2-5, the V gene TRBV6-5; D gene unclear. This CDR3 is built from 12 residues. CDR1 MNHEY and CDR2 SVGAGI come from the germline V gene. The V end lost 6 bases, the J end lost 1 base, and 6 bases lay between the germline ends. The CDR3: CASSPTQETQYF. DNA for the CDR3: TGTGCCAGCAGCCCAACCCAAGAGACCCAGTACTTC.